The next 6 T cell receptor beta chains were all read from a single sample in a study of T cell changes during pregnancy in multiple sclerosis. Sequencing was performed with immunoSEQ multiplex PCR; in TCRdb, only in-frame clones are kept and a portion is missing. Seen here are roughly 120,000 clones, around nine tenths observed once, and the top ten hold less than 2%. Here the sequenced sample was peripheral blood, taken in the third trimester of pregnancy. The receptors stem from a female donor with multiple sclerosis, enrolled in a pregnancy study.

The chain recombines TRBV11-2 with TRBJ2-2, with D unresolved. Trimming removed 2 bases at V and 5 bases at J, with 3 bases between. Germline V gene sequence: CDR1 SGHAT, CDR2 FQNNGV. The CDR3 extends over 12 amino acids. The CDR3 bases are TGTGCCAGCAGCTTACAAACCGGGGAGCTGTTTTTT. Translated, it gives CASSLQTGELFF.

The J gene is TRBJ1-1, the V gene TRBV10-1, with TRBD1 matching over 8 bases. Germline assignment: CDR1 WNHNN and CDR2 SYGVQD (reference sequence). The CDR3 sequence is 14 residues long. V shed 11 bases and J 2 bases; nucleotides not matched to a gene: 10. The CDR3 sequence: CAASPTGDNTEAFF. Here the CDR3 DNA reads TGCGCCGCCAGCCCGACAGGGGATAACACTGAAGCTTTCTTT.

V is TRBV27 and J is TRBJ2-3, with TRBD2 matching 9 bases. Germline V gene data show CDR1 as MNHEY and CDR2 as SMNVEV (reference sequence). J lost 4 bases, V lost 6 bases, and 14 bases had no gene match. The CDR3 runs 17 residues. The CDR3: CASRQRGGGRVADTQYF. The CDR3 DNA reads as TGTGCCAGCAGGCAAAGAGGTGGCGGGAGGGTGGCAGATACGCAGTATTTT.

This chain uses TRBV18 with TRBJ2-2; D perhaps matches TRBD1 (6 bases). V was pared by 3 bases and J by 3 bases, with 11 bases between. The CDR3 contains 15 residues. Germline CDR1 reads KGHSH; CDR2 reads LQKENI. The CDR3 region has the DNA TGTGCCAGCTCACCCCGACAGGACGACACCGGGGAGCTGTTTTTT. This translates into CASSPRQDDTGELFF.

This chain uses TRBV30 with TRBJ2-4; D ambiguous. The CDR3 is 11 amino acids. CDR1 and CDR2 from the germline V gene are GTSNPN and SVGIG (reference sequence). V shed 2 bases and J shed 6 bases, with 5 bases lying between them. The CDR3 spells CAWSSLNIQYF. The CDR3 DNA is TGTGCCTGGAGTTCCTTAAACATTCAGTACTTC.

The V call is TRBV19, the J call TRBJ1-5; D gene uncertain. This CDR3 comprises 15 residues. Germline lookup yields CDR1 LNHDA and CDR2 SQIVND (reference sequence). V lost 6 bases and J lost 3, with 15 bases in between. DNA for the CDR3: TGTGCCAGTAGCGGCGAGGGAGGAAACAATCAGCCCCAGCATTTT. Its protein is CASSGEGGNNQPQHF.